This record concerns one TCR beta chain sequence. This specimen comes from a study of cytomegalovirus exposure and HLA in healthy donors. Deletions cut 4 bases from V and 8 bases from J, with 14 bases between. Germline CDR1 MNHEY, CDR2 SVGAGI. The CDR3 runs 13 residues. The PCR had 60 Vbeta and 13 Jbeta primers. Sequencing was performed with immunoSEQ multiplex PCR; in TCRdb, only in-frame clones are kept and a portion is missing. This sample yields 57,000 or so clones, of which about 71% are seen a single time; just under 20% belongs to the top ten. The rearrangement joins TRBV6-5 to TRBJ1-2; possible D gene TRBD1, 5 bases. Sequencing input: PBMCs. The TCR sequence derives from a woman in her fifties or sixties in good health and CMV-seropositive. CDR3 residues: CASSSLTRTGYTF. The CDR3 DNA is TGTGCCAGCAGTTCACTAACGCGGACAGGCTACACCTTC.